This TCR beta chain comes out of a study of blood T cell repertoires in COVID-19. On the study more broadly: Samples of COVID-19 (acute and convalescent) were obtained from the United States, Italy and Spain. PBMCs, B-cell-depleted T cells, or T cells were the source of the cDNA or gDNA that made up the material.

Original processing methods: Researchers report that nucleated cell counts were estimated from reference gene primer amplification. This table comes from immunoSEQ multiplex PCR, and its TCRdb copy is limited to in-frame clones, with some not included. V, J and clone size derive from that table, while D and trimming were established from the DNA sequence. This table holds more than 120,000 clones, more than 70% found once. CDR3 length equals 18 residues. Germline CDR1 SGHNT, CDR2 YYREEE (reference sequence). The junction had 15 bases not matched to a gene; V was cut back by 4 bases and J by 1 base. Sequenced: peripheral blood. This receptor was obtained from a human donor in a cohort sampled during active COVID-19. The chain has TRBV5-4 and TRBJ2-3; 7 bases line up with TRBD1. CDR3 amino acids: CASSPPRSGGTRTDTQYF. Written as DNA, the CDR3 is TGTGCCAGCAGCCCGCCGCGATCAGGGGGAACTCGCACAGATACGCAGTATTTT.